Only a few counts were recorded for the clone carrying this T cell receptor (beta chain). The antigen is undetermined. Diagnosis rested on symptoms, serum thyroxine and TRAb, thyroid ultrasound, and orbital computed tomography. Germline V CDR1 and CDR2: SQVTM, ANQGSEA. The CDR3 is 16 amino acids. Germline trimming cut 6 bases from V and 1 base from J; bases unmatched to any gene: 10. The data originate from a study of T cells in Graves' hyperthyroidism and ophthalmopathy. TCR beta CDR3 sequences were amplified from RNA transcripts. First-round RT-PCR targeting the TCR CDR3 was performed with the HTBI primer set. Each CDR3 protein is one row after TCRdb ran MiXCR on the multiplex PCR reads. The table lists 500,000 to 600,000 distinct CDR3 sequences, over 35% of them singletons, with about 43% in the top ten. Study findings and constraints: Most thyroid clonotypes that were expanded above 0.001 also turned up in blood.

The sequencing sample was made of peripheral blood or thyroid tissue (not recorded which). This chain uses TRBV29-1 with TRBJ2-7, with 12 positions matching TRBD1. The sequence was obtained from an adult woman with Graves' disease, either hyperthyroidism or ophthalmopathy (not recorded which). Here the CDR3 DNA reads TGCAGCGTGGAGGGACAGGGGGCGGGGAGGTCCTACGAGCAGTACTTC. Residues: CSVEGQGAGRSYEQYF.